A single sample gave rise to the 17 T cell receptor beta chains below, sequenced in a study of CXCR3-negative and CXCR3-positive naive CD8 T cells. Study-wide results and caveats: CXCR3-expressing naive cells carried TRB CDR3s more hydrophobic than those of CXCR3-negative naive cells.

These TCRs' antigens remain unknown. In preparing the TRB cDNA libraries, 5' RACE with UMI labels was used. TCRdb reanalyzed the 5' RACE reads, giving one entry per CDR3 protein sequence and no DNA. The table gives some 130,000 distinct CDR3 sequences; the top ten clones make up 0.59% of it. The sample taken for sequencing was naive CXCR3+ CD8+ T cells from blood. The sample's subset: CD45RO-CCR7+CD27+CD95- naive CD8+ T cells expressing CXCR3 (TNR3+). The receptor source for this set is a human donor in good health. Some clones in this sample may be carry-over from other donors' samples.

The rearrangement links TRBV29-1 to TRBJ2-2. Germline V CDR1 and CDR2: SQVTM, ANQGSEA. This CDR3 spans 11 amino acids. CDR3 sequence reads: CSVGSGGELFF.

The chain employs TRBV12-3 or TRBV12-4 and TRBJ1-2; TCRdb gives TRBD1 as the D gene, but with no DNA this cannot be confirmed. The CDR3 is 13 amino acids. The CDR3 sequence: CASSGGAGYGYTF.

The rearrangement links TRBV2 to TRBJ2-1. CDR1 is SNHLY, CDR2 FYNNEI, per germline. The CDR3 consists of 12 residues. The CDR3 reads CARREPYNEQFF.

The genes are TRBV2 and TRBJ1-5; TCRdb outputs TRBD1, but without DNA this stays unchecked. This CDR3 contains 14 residues. Germline CDR1 is SNHLY and CDR2 is FYNNEI. The CDR3 region is CSSSRTGTTQPQHF.

This chain uses TRBV4-1 with TRBJ2-1; lacking DNA, the TRBD2 call made by TCRdb goes unchecked. Germline lookup yields CDR1 MGHRA and CDR2 YSYEKL. The CDR3 sequence is 18 residues long. The CDR3 is CASSFRRVLAGSYNEQFF.

The chain joins TRBV12-3 or TRBV12-4 to TRBJ2-3; TCRdb selects TRBD1, and the lack of DNA leaves this call unchecked. The CDR3 extends over 15 amino acids. The CDR3 spells CASRSGRDPTDTQYF.

The gene calls are TRBV4-3 and TRBJ2-5; TCRdb calls TRBD1, which cannot be checked without DNA. The CDR3 consists of 16 residues. Germline assignment: CDR1 LGHNA and CDR2 YSLEER. The CDR3 spells CASSQDRQSPQETQYF.

This rearrangement joins TRBV29-1 to TRBJ2-1; with no DNA, the TCRdb D assignment of TRBD2 cannot be verified. CDR3 size: 18 residues. Germline V gene data show CDR1 as SQVTM and CDR2 as ANQGSEA. CDR3: CSVEQGRSIVISANEQFF.

The chain combines TRBV7-9 with TRBJ1-2. Germline V lookup: CDR1 SEHNR, CDR2 FQNEAQ (reference sequence). This CDR3 has 13 residues. CDR3 loop: CASSSDLNYGYTF.

The chain has TRBV12-3 or TRBV12-4 and TRBJ1-4. The CDR3 consists of 14 residues. The CDR3 protein is CASSLLLRNEKLFF.

This chain connects TRBV29-1 to TRBJ2-3. This CDR3 region has 14 residues. The germline V gene encodes CDR1 SQVTM and CDR2 ANQGSEA. The CDR3 region is CSVEDLTRRDTQYF.

The chain carries TRBV4-3 and TRBJ1-2; TCRdb gives TRBD1 as the D gene, but with no DNA this cannot be confirmed. The germline V gene has CDR1 LGHNA and CDR2 YSLEER. The length of the CDR3 is 14 residues. CDR3: CASSLKQGAGGYTF.

The CDR3 loop reads CASRTPGLADHEQYF. The chain joins TRBV6-6 to TRBJ2-7; there is no DNA to check the TCRdb D call of TRBD2. The CDR3 is made up of 15 amino acids. Per germline, CDR1 MNHNY and CDR2 SVGAGI (reference sequence).

V gene TRBV20-1 combines with J gene TRBJ2-2; absent DNA, TCRdb's TRBD1 call cannot be checked. This CDR3 is built from 14 residues. From germline, CDR1 is DFQATT and CDR2 SNEGSKA (reference sequence). CDR3 protein: CSASKGADTGELFF.

The chain employs TRBV11-2 and TRBJ2-1; the D call of TRBD2 rests on TCRdb alone, since no DNA is present to check it. Per the germline V gene, CDR1 is SGHAT and CDR2 is FQNNGV. This CDR3 region has 16 residues. The CDR3 loop is CASSQPGLAGGREQFF.

The chain's CDR3 is CASSPLYNSLGEAFF. The chain joins TRBV28 to TRBJ1-1; no DNA is available, so the TRBD1 call from TCRdb remains unchecked. Per germline, CDR1 MDHEN and CDR2 SYDVKM. The CDR3 extends over 15 amino acids.

V is TRBV7-2 and J is TRBJ1-4; TCRdb's D call of TRBD1 is untestable without DNA. This CDR3 region has 15 residues. Germline lookup yields CDR1 SGHTA and CDR2 FQGNSA. The CDR3: CASSERGRRREKLFF.